The 17 T cell receptor beta chains reported below all come from one sample, sequenced in a study of shared clonotypes between healthy human individuals. The protocol was immunoSEQ multiplex PCR, while the TCRdb copy is restricted to in-frame clones and leaves out a portion. The sample contains 2 million or so clones, 85% to 95% of which appear only once. Specimen: naive CD4+ T cells sorted from blood. Subset denoted: CD45RA+ positively selected. The receptors come from a man aged 18 to 29 in good health.

This chain connects TRBV5-6 to TRBJ1-2, with D possibly TRBD1 on 5 matching bases. CDR1 and CDR2 from the germline V gene are SGHDT and YYEEEE. Trimming cost V 0 bases and J 5 bases, with 20 bases left between them. The CDR3 spans 17 residues. Written as DNA, the CDR3 is TGTGCCAGCAGCTTGGCTGGCCGGGGGACTCTTGCTTATGGCTACACCTTC. Protein product: CASSLAGRGTLAYGYTF.

This rearrangement joins TRBV2 to TRBJ2-3, with TRBD1 matching 8 bases. The CDR3 is 11 amino acids. V was clipped by 8 bases and J by 11 bases; unmatched bases: 6. From germline, CDR1 is SNHLY and CDR2 FYNNEI. The DNA of the CDR3 is TGTGCCAGCGGGGGACAGGTTGTGCAGTATTTT. This encodes CASGGQVVQYF.

This rearrangement joins TRBV6-1 to TRBJ2-5; a weak D match, TRBD2 (6 bases). The CDR3 totals 12 residues. Germline lookup yields CDR1 MNHNS and CDR2 SASEGT. V lost 7 bases and J lost 5, with 11 bases in between. CDR3 amino acids: CASTNRGETQYF. CDR3 nucleotide sequence: TGTGCCAGCACCAATCGGGGGGAGACCCAGTACTTC.

The chain combines TRBV10-3 with TRBJ2-1; 8 nucleotides agree with TRBD2. V was clipped by 3 bases and J by 6 bases; unmatched bases: 1. The CDR3 is 13 residues long. Germline loops: CDR1 ENHRY, CDR2 SYGVKD. CDR3 coding DNA: TGTGCCATCAGTGATGGACTAGCCAATGAGCAGTTCTTC. It yields the protein CAISDGLANEQFF.

The rearrangement uses TRBV28 and TRBJ2-3; 9 bases match TRBD2. CDR3 length: 16 residues. V gave up 7 bases and J gave up 1 base; unmatched junction bases: 9. The germline gives CDR1 MDHEN, CDR2 SYDVKM. In nucleotides, the CDR3 is TGTGCCAGCACTGCTTGGGCTAGCGGGGGCACAGATACGCAGTATTTT. Amino acids: CASTAWASGGTDTQYF.

The chain combines TRBV10-1 with TRBJ2-7; 7 bases agree with TRBD2. The germline V gene encodes CDR1 WNHNN and CDR2 SYGVQD (reference sequence). With 2 bases clipped from V and 2 bases from J, the junction kept 6 bases outside the gene matches. This CDR3 is 15 amino acids long. The CDR3 protein is CASSENLAEPYEQYF. The CDR3, as DNA: TGCGCCAGCAGTGAGAATCTAGCGGAGCCCTACGAGCAGTACTTC.

The table lists this clone with a count of one. This chain links TRBV10-3 with TRBJ1-4; D may be TRBD1 (5 bases). This CDR3 is built from 13 residues. Trimming took off 10 bases at V and 4 bases at J, with 13 bases between the two ends. Germline V gives CDR1 ENHRY, CDR2 SYGVKD. Here the CDR3 DNA reads TGTGCCACACGCCGGGACCTTAATGAAAAACTGTTTTTT. Translating it yields CATRRDLNEKLFF.

The chain links TRBV6-1 to TRBJ2-5; maybe TRBD1 (6 bases). The V end lost 3 bases, the J end lost 5 bases, and 16 bases lay between the germline ends. The CDR3 has 15 amino acids. Germline loops: CDR1 MNHNS, CDR2 SASEGT. The CDR3 reads CASSDLGYRVETQYF. For the CDR3, the DNA is TGTGCCAGCAGTGACCTCGGATACAGGGTGGAGACCCAGTACTTC.

For this clone: Other DNA sequences in this sample translate to the same CDR3. The chain recombines TRBV30 with TRBJ2-3; TRBD2 is a possible D gene (6 bases). The V end was cut by 3 bases, the J end by 0 bases, with 10 bases between. There are 14 residues in the CDR3. CDR1 and CDR2 from the germline V gene are GTSNPN and SVGIG (reference sequence). CDR3 coding DNA: TGTGCCTGGAGCGTCGGGGGAAGCACAGATACGCAGTATTTT. Amino acids: CAWSVGGSTDTQYF.

A single count supports this clone. Other DNA sequences in the sample encode the same CDR3. The chain combines TRBV5-4 with TRBJ2-1; 9 bases fit TRBD1. Germline CDR1 is SGHNT and CDR2 is YYREEE (reference sequence). V lost 3 bases, J lost 5 bases, and 3 bases stayed unmatched. CDR3 length equals 14 residues. The CDR3 coding sequence is TGTGCCAGCAGCTCAAGGGACAGGGACAATGAGCAGTTCTTC. This codes for CASSSRDRDNEQFF.

This sequence joins TRBV5-1 and TRBJ1-2; D gene unclear. V was cut by 0 bases and J by 8 bases, with 17 bases left in between. The CDR3 loop spans 15 amino acids. In germline, CDR1 is SGHRS, CDR2 YFSETQ. This chain's CDR3 is CASSLALSAMGGYTF. CDR3 bases: TGCGCCAGCAGCTTGGCCCTATCGGCTATGGGAGGCTACACCTTC.

This sequence joins TRBV6-6 and TRBJ2-1, with 12 nucleotides matching TRBD2. V shed 11 bases, J shed 3 bases, and the junction held 11 bases outside the gene matches. Germline-derived CDR1 and CDR2 are MNHNY and SVGAGI (reference sequence). The CDR3 runs 16 residues. The DNA for the CDR3 is TGTGCCTCCCTGGGGCTAGCGGGGGGGGACTACAATGAGCAGTTCTTC. This gives the protein CASLGLAGGDYNEQFF.

The rearrangement joins TRBV18 to TRBJ1-1; D unresolved. Trimming shortened V by 5 bases and J by 5 bases, and 6 bases separated the two germline ends. The CDR3 loop spans 11 amino acids. The germline V gene has CDR1 KGHSH and CDR2 LQKENI. CDR3 in amino acids: CASSGQTEAFF. CDR3 nucleotide sequence: TGTGCCAGCTCAGGGCAGACTGAAGCTTTCTTT.

The gene calls are TRBV5-1 and TRBJ2-7; D not resolved. The V gene's germline CDR1 is SGHRS and CDR2 YFSETQ. The CDR3 contains 16 residues. The V end was cut by 3 bases, the J end by 0 bases, with 16 bases between. CDR3 DNA: TGCGCCAGCAGCTCAAGCCCAGAGAGAAGCTCCTACGAGCAGTACTTC. Amino acids: CASSSSPERSSYEQYF.

With regard to this clone: Other DNA sequences within the sample encode an identical CDR3. The chain has TRBV7-9 and TRBJ1-4; 11 nucleotides match TRBD1. V dropped 5 bases and J dropped 8; count of bases not matched to a gene: 7. CDR1 is SEHNR and CDR2 is FQNEAQ in the germline V gene (reference sequence). The CDR3 has 15 residues. The CDR3 DNA reads as TGTGCCAGCAGCCCCGGGACAGGGGGGAACGAAAAACTGTTTTTT. Its protein product is CASSPGTGGNEKLFF. Full variable domain (outside the CDR3, taken from reference TRBV7-9 and TRBJ1-4): DTGVSQNPRHKITKRGQNVTFRCDPISEHNRLYWYRQTLGQGPEFLTYFQNEAQLEKSRLLSDRFSAERPKGSFSTLEIQRTEQGDSAMYLCASSPGTGGNEKLFFGSGTQLSVL.

The chain recombines TRBV6-5 with TRBJ1-1; D possibly corresponds to TRBD1 (6 bases). Germline lookup yields CDR1 MNHEY and CDR2 SVGAGI. The CDR3 is made up of 15 amino acids. The V and J ends lost 0 bases and 0 bases respectively, with 8 bases between them. CDR3 DNA: TGTGCCAGCAGTTACTCAGGGGGTATGAACACTGAAGCTTTCTTT. Translating it yields CASSYSGGMNTEAFF.

The gene calls are TRBV13 and TRBJ2-7, with a possible D match to TRBD1 (5 bases). The CDR3 runs 14 residues. Germline values: CDR1 PRHDT, CDR2 FYEKMQ (reference sequence). The V end was cut by 3 bases, the J end by 7 bases, with 16 bases between. Here the CDR3 DNA reads TGTGCCAGCAGCTTCCCGGACACAAATGAGGAGCAGTACTTC. As protein: CASSFPDTNEEQYF.